These 25 T cell receptor beta chains came from one sample sequenced in a study of blood T cell repertoires in COVID-19. The data were produced by immunoSEQ multiplex PCR, yet TCRdb's version contains in-frame clones alone and is incomplete. The sample yields about 200,000 clones, 80% to 90% seen once. The material sequenced was peripheral blood. All receptors derive from a human donor with active or convalescent COVID-19. The donor label of this sample is uncertain.

The J gene is TRBJ2-5, the V gene TRBV9, with 10 bases aligning to TRBD2. CDR3 length equals 16 residues. J was trimmed by 2 bases and V by 3 bases; bases with no gene match: 7. CDR1 SGDLS and CDR2 YYNGEE come from the germline V gene. For the CDR3, the DNA is TGTGCCAGCAGCGCCCCCGGGACTAGCGCTCAAGAGACCCAGTACTTC. Encoded protein: CASSAPGTSAQETQYF.

The chain couples TRBV28 to TRBJ2-5; a possible D gene is TRBD2 (6 bases). Germline-derived CDR1 and CDR2 are MDHEN and SYDVKM. With 5 bases removed from V and 2 bases from J, the gap between germline ends came to 9 bases. CDR3 length: 13 amino acids. CDR3 residues: CASSPGGQETQYF. DNA for the CDR3: TGTGCCAGCAGTCCCGGGGGACAAGAGACCCAGTACTTC.

CDR3 coding DNA: TGTGCCAGCAGCTTAGGGGCAGGAAGCTCTGGAAACACCATATATTTT. This encodes CASSLGAGSSGNTIYF. The rearrangement joins TRBV7-2 to TRBJ1-3; D gene unclear. V was cut by 1 base and J by 0 bases, with 10 bases left in between. This CDR3 region has 16 residues. CDR1 is SGHTA, CDR2 FQGNSA, per germline.

The J gene is TRBJ1-6, the V gene TRBV6-5, with TRBD1 as a possible D gene (5 bases). The CDR3 spans 16 residues. Trimming took 0 bases from V and 8 from J, leaving 14 bases between them. Germline CDR1 reads MNHEY; CDR2 reads SVGAGI. This CDR3 is CASSYSLAGWDSPLHF. The CDR3 nucleotides are TGTGCCAGCAGTTACTCGCTGGCAGGGTGGGATTCACCCCTCCACTTT.

This clone was recorded once. The rearrangement links TRBV9 to TRBJ1-1; D may be TRBD1 (5 bases). Germline loops: CDR1 SGDLS, CDR2 YYNGEE. V lost 4 bases, J lost 0 bases, and 10 bases lay in between. This CDR3 spans 14 amino acids. CDR3 bases: TGTGCCAGCAGCCCTCAGGGTTTGAACACTGAAGCTTTCTTT. It translates to CASSPQGLNTEAFF.

The chain is built from TRBV5-1 and TRBJ2-2; 8 nucleotides line up with TRBD1. CDR1 and CDR2 from the germline V gene are SGHRS and YFSETQ. V was clipped by 3 bases and J by 1 base; unmatched bases: 2. This CDR3 region has 15 residues. In nucleotides, the CDR3 is TGCGCCAGCAGCTCCACAGGGGGGAACACCGGGGAGCTGTTTTTT. It encodes CASSSTGGNTGELFF.

This clone was counted ten times or more. This chain connects TRBV9 to TRBJ2-3; TRBD2 aligns across 8 bases. After removal of 4 bases from V and 0 bases from J, the junction contained 7 bases not matched to a gene. This CDR3 contains 16 residues. Germline V CDR1 and CDR2: SGDLS, YYNGEE. CDR3 amino acids: CASSSRGGTSTDTQYF. The CDR3 region has the DNA TGTGCCAGCAGCTCCCGGGGGGGGACTAGCACAGATACGCAGTATTTT.

This clone appeared once. This sequence joins TRBV3-1 (or the pseudogene TRBV3-2) and TRBJ2-6; TRBD2 matches at 10 bases. The germline CDR1 and CDR2 sequences are LGHDT and YNNKEL (reference sequence). The trim removed 5 bases at V and 0 bases at J, leaving 10 bases unmatched. The CDR3 loop spans 19 amino acids. The CDR3 region is CASSRTSGLKHSGANVLTF. The CDR3 region has the DNA TGTGCCAGCAGCAGGACTAGCGGCCTTAAACACTCTGGGGCCAACGTCCTGACTTTC.

In its sample, this clone was seen once. The chain recombines TRBV5-6 with TRBJ2-3; weak D call: TRBD2 (5 bases). Per the germline V gene, CDR1 is SGHDT and CDR2 is YYEEEE. This CDR3 is 16 amino acids long. Trimming shortened V by 2 bases and J by 2 bases, and 15 bases separated the two germline ends. DNA of the CDR3: TGTGCCAGCAGCTTTCTGGGCCCTAGCACCACAGATACGCAGTATTTT. Amino acids: CASSFLGPSTTDTQYF.

The CDR3 spells CASNSLGTSDYEQYF. The CDR3 nucleotides are TGTGCCAGTAATTCTCTCGGGACTAGCGACTACGAGCAGTACTTC. This sequence joins TRBV19 and TRBJ2-7; 10 bases are shared with TRBD2. This CDR3 comprises 15 residues. V shed 7 bases, J shed 3 bases, and the junction held 9 bases outside the gene matches. Germline lookup yields CDR1 LNHDA and CDR2 SQIVND (reference sequence). Using reference TRBV19 and TRBJ2-7 for the parts outside the CDR3, the full variable domain is DGGITQSPKYLFRKEGQNVTLSCEQNLNHDAMYWYRQDPGQGLRLIYYSQIVNDFQKGDIAEGYSVSREKKESFPLTVTSAQKNPTAFYLCASNSLGTSDYEQYFGPGTRLTVT.

V usage is TRBV7-3 and J usage is TRBJ2-6, with 13 bases identical to TRBD2. The CDR3 has 17 amino acids. J lost 3 bases, V lost 6 bases, and 5 bases had no gene match. Germline-derived CDR1 and CDR2 are SGHTA and FQGTGA. CDR3 nucleotides: TGTGCCAGCAGACTAGCGGGGGGGCCCCATGGGGCCAACGTCCTGACTTTC. It codes for CASRLAGGPHGANVLTF.

This clone was seen a single time. V is TRBV19 and J is TRBJ1-4, with TRBD1 identical over 7 bases. The germline CDR1 and CDR2 sequences are LNHDA and SQIVND (reference sequence). The CDR3 contains 13 residues. V shed 9 bases, J shed 7 bases, and the junction held 8 bases outside the gene matches. The CDR3 nucleotides are TGTGCCAGCTCTCCGGGACAGACTGAAAAACTGTTTTTT. Protein sequence: CASSPGQTEKLFF.

The J gene is TRBJ1-6, the V gene TRBV6-2 or TRBV6-3; possible D gene TRBD1, 5 bases. Between the trimmed V and J ends, which lost 6 bases and 10 bases, there was a span of 16 bases. This CDR3 spans 14 amino acids. Germline-derived CDR1 and CDR2 are MNHEY and SVGEGT. This CDR3 is CASSLHGQSSPLHF. Here the CDR3 DNA reads TGTGCCAGCAGCCTTCACGGACAATCCTCACCCCTCCACTTT.

The rearrangement links TRBV4-3 to TRBJ1-4; 9 bases align to TRBD1. Germline trimming cut 3 bases from V and 7 bases from J; bases unmatched to any gene: 18. This CDR3 has 19 amino acids. Germline CDR1 LGHNA, CDR2 YSLEER. The CDR3 loop reads CASSQNIVGTGNVAEKLFF. The CDR3 nucleotides are TGCGCCAGCAGCCAGAACATTGTGGGGACAGGGAACGTGGCTGAAAAACTGTTTTTT.

The chain employs TRBV5-4 and TRBJ1-4; a weak D match, TRBD1 (6 bases). There are 15 residues in the CDR3. V gave up 2 bases and J gave up 6 bases, with 14 bases separating them. CDR1 and CDR2 (germline): SGHNT, YYREEE (reference sequence). CDR3 DNA: TGTGCCAGCAGCTTAAACAGGGCGATAGATGAAAAACTGTTTTTT. Its protein product is CASSLNRAIDEKLFF. Full variable domain (missing parts from reference TRBV5-4 and TRBJ1-4): ETGVTQSPTHLIKTRGQQVTLRCSSQSGHNTVSWYQQALGQGPQFIFQYYREEENGRGNFPPRFSGLQFPNYSSELNVNALELDDSALYLCASSLNRAIDEKLFFGSGTQLSVL.

Comment on this clone: This CDR3 is also generated by other DNA sequences in the sample. V is TRBV4-1 and J is TRBJ2-3; 7 bases fit TRBD2. The CDR3 totals 14 residues. The junction had 3 bases not matched to a gene; V was cut back by 4 bases and J by 2 bases. Germline-derived CDR1 and CDR2 are MGHRA and YSYEKL. CDR3 in amino acids: CASSLGLITDTQYF. The CDR3 nucleotides read TGCGCCAGCAGCCTGGGACTAATCACAGATACGCAGTATTTT.

The table lists this clone with a count of one. V usage is TRBV7-2 and J usage is TRBJ1-2; 7 bases fit TRBD1. The CDR3 runs 15 residues. Unmatched junction bases numbered 10, after V lost 5 bases and J lost 4 bases. The germline V gene has CDR1 SGHTA and CDR2 FQGNSA. CDR3 DNA: TGTGCCAGCAGCCCCGATCTGCAGGGGGTCTATGGCTACACCTTC. Protein sequence: CASSPDLQGVYGYTF.

The J gene is TRBJ2-5, the V gene TRBV7-2; 11 nucleotides line up with TRBD2. CDR1 is SGHTA and CDR2 is FQGNSA in the germline V gene. The junction had 7 bases not matched to a gene; V was cut back by 5 bases and J by 5 bases. CDR3 length: 15 amino acids. The CDR3 nucleotides read TGTGCCAGCAGCGGATATAGCGGGGGGGAGGAGACCCAGTACTTC. It is translated as CASSGYSGGEETQYF.

This chain links TRBV18 with TRBJ2-1; D perhaps matches TRBD2 (6 bases). This CDR3 region has 19 residues. V lost 0 bases to trimming and J lost 4 bases, with 22 bases between them. Germline V gene data show CDR1 as KGHSH and CDR2 as LQKENI. The CDR3 sequence is CASSPPAGSYGGGYNEQFF. CDR3 DNA: TGTGCCAGCTCACCACCTGCAGGGTCTTACGGTGGGGGGTACAATGAGCAGTTCTTC.

The rearrangement uses TRBV2 and TRBJ2-3; TRBD1 matches 10 bases. Trimming removed 6 bases from V and 6 bases from J; junction bases left unmatched: 6. Germline loops: CDR1 SNHLY, CDR2 FYNNEI. The CDR3 consists of 14 residues. CDR3 coding DNA: TGTGCCAGCAGCCTAAGGACAGGGGGGGATACGCAGTATTTT. Translated, it gives CASSLRTGGDTQYF.

The V and J genes are TRBV7-9 and TRBJ1-5, with 10 bases aligning to TRBD1. CDR3 length: 15 amino acids. Germline V CDR1 and CDR2: SEHNR, FQNEAQ (reference sequence). V shed 4 bases and J 2 bases; nucleotides not matched to a gene: 2. CDR3 bases: TGTGCCAGCAGCTCCGGGACAGGGGGCAATCAGCCCCAGCATTTT. It codes for CASSSGTGGNQPQHF.

This rearrangement joins TRBV18 to TRBJ2-1; TRBD1 is a possible D gene (5 bases). Trimming removed 0 bases from V and 7 bases from J, with 13 bases in between. Germline loops: CDR1 KGHSH, CDR2 LQKENI. There are 15 residues in the CDR3. This chain's CDR3 is CASSPPDSVANEQFF. The CDR3 coding sequence is TGTGCCAGCTCACCACCTGACAGTGTAGCTAATGAGCAGTTCTTC.

This chain joins TRBV6-1 and TRBJ2-7, with a tentative D call TRBD1 (5 bases). Per germline, CDR1 MNHNS and CDR2 SASEGT. The CDR3 covers 12 residues. The V gene lost 2 bases and the J gene lost 3 bases, with 5 bases spanning the gap. The DNA of the CDR3 is TGTGCCAGCAGTGAAAGGGGCTACGAGCAGTACTTC. Protein: CASSERGYEQYF.

This CDR3 reads CASNSVEQFF. CDR3 DNA sequence: TGTGCCAGCAACTCCGTCGAGCAGTTCTTC. The genes are TRBV6-5 and TRBJ2-1; unclear D gene. In germline, CDR1 is MNHEY, CDR2 SVGAGI. Trimming shortened V by 7 bases and J by 10 bases, and 8 bases separated the two germline ends. The CDR3 is made up of 10 amino acids.

The gene calls are TRBV28 and TRBJ2-7; TRBD1 matches at 7 bases. J was trimmed by 4 bases and V by 5 bases; bases with no gene match: 8. The CDR3 spans 14 residues. Germline assignment: CDR1 MDHEN and CDR2 SYDVKM. CDR3 DNA: TGTGCCAGCAGTGCGTTGACAGGGAGATACGAGCAGTACTTC. The encoded protein is CASSALTGRYEQYF. The full variable domain, in which reference TRBV28 and TRBJ2-7 provide the parts outside the CDR3, is DVKVTQSSRYLVKRTGEKVFLECVQDMDHENMFWYRQDPGLGLRLIYFSYDVKMKEKGDIPEGYSVSREKKERFSLILESASTNQTSMYLCASSALTGRYEQYFGPGTRLTVT.